The 32 T cell receptor beta chains in this list originate from one sample, sequenced in a study of T cell responses to AZD1222 COVID-19 vaccine. Repertoires were generated with immunoSEQ multiplex PCR, while TCRdb's copy carries only in-frame clones and drops some. This table has 200,000 or so clones, around 89% appearing once. The input for sequencing was peripheral blood, taken on day 0 of AZD1222 vaccination. These receptors were collected from an adult in good health.

The V call is TRBV10-3, the J call TRBJ2-7; weak D call: TRBD1 (5 bases). V was trimmed by 11 bases and J by 3 bases, leaving 17 bases between them. Germline V CDR1 and CDR2: ENHRY, SYGVKD. This CDR3 is 13 amino acids long. CDR3 bases: TGTGCCCTTGGTGGCCAAGGGGTCTACGAGCAGTACTTC. Translating it yields CALGGQGVYEQYF.

The chain combines TRBV4-3 with TRBJ2-7; TRBD2 agrees at 9 bases. The CDR3 is 16 amino acids. CDR1 is LGHNA and CDR2 is YSLEER in the germline V gene. V shed 0 bases, J shed 7 bases, and the junction held 10 bases outside the gene matches. The DNA of the CDR3 is TGCGCCAGCAGCCAAGATCCCGCGGGAGGGGAGCGGGAGCAGTACTTC. It yields the protein CASSQDPAGGEREQYF.

The chain carries TRBV28 and TRBJ1-2, with 12 positions matching TRBD1. CDR3 size: 16 residues. Trimming cost V 5 bases and J 6 bases; bases outside gene matches: 10. Germline assignment: CDR1 MDHEN and CDR2 SYDVKM. The DNA for the CDR3 is TGTGCCAGCAGTGAAGGGACAGGGGGCCCCTGGGATGGCTACACCTTC. This encodes CASSEGTGGPWDGYTF.

V is TRBV28 and J is TRBJ2-7; the match to TRBD2 covers 8 bases. This CDR3 region has 15 residues. V lost 5 bases, J lost 0 bases, and 6 bases stayed unmatched. Germline V lookup: CDR1 MDHEN, CDR2 SYDVKM. The CDR3 sequence is CASSSGTSSSYEQYF. DNA for the CDR3: TGTGCCAGCAGTAGTGGGACTAGTAGCTCCTACGAGCAGTACTTC.

This chain connects TRBV5-1 to TRBJ2-1, with D hard to call. The germline V gene has CDR1 SGHRS and CDR2 YFSETQ. Trimming stripped 1 base from V and 6 bases from J, with 14 bases between. This CDR3 spans 15 amino acids. CDR3 sequence reads: CASSLLRPRGNEQFF. CDR3 DNA: TGCGCCAGCAGCTTGTTAAGGCCCAGAGGCAATGAGCAGTTCTTC.

The chain joins TRBV19 to TRBJ2-1; D not certain. Deletions cut 1 base from V and 2 bases from J, with 9 bases between. Looked up from germline, CDR1 is LNHDA and CDR2 is SQIVND (reference sequence). The CDR3 is 15 amino acids. This chain's CDR3 is CASSIGRSTYNEQFF. For the CDR3, the DNA is TGTGCCAGTAGTATAGGCAGGTCTACCTACAATGAGCAGTTCTTC.

This chain uses TRBV2 with TRBJ2-7, with 7 bases fitting TRBD2. The CDR3 length is 12 residues. Germline V CDR1 and CDR2: SNHLY, FYNNEI. With 3 bases clipped from V and 11 bases from J, the junction kept 7 bases outside the gene matches. CDR3 sequence: CASSDETAGEYF. The CDR3 DNA sequence: TGTGCCAGCAGTGATGAAACGGCGGGAGAGTACTTC. The full variable domain, in which reference TRBV2 and TRBJ2-7 provide the parts outside the CDR3, is EPEVTQTPSHQVTQMGQEVILRCVPISNHLYFYWYRQILGQKVEFLVSFYNNEISEKSEIFDDQFSVERPDGSNFTLKIRSTKLEDSAMYFCASSDETAGEYFGPGTRLTVT.

The CDR3 is CASSLWTGSTIGDEKLFF. CDR3 DNA: TGTGCCAGCAGTCTTTGGACAGGCAGCACGATCGGTGATGAAAAACTGTTTTTT. V and J are TRBV28 and TRBJ1-4; 7 bases match TRBD1. CDR3 length: 18 residues. Losses at the gene ends were 5 bases for V and 6 bases for J; bases not matched to a gene: 18. The germline V gene encodes CDR1 MDHEN and CDR2 SYDVKM.

This rearrangement joins TRBV6-5 to TRBJ2-7; 9 bases agree with TRBD2. V lost 0 bases, J lost 4 bases, and 7 bases stayed unmatched. The CDR3 runs to 16 residues. Germline-derived CDR1 and CDR2 are MNHEY and SVGAGI. Here the CDR3 DNA reads TGTGCCAGCAGTTACTCGACTAGCGGAGCCTCTTACGAGCAGTACTTC. It specifies CASSYSTSGASYEQYF.

The chain joins TRBV30 to TRBJ1-6; 8 bases match TRBD1. The CDR3 length is 16 residues. Germline V gives CDR1 GTSNPN, CDR2 SVGIG (reference sequence). Germline trimming cut 0 bases from V and 10 bases from J; bases unmatched to any gene: 11. The CDR3 is CAWSVSVRTGRSPLHF. The CDR3 bases are TGTGCCTGGAGTGTATCCGTTCGGACAGGGCGATCACCCCTCCACTTT.

The V and J genes are TRBV7-2 and TRBJ2-3; D is unclear. V was pared by 5 bases and J by 9 bases, with 12 bases between. The length of the CDR3 is 12 residues. Germline V gene data show CDR1 as SGHTA and CDR2 as FQGNSA. The CDR3 is CASSATVRTQYF. The CDR3 region has the DNA TGTGCCAGCAGCGCAACTGTGCGGACGCAGTATTTT. The variable domain in full, completed from reference TRBV7-2 and TRBJ2-3, reads GAGVSQSPSNKVTEKGKDVELRCDPISGHTALYWYRQSLGQGLEFLIYFQGNSAPDKSGLPSDRFSAERTGGSVSTLTIQRTQQEDSAVYLCASSATVRTQYFGPGTRLTVL.

This chain joins TRBV27 and TRBJ1-5, with TRBD1 matching 9 bases. The CDR3 is 17 amino acids. Per the germline V gene, CDR1 is MNHEY and CDR2 is SMNVEV (reference sequence). V lost 6 bases to trimming and J lost 4 bases; unmatched junction nucleotides: 13. The CDR3 bases are TGTGCCAGCAGCCGGAACTCCGGGACAGGGAAAAATCAGCCCCAGCATTTT. Translating gives CASSRNSGTGKNQPQHF.

The gene calls are TRBV19 and TRBJ2-1; weak D call: TRBD2 (5 bases). This CDR3 has 14 residues. Germline V lookup: CDR1 LNHDA, CDR2 SQIVND (reference sequence). V dropped 5 bases and J dropped 7 bases, with 15 bases sitting between them. Here the CDR3 reads CASSEGQVGNEQFF. DNA for the CDR3: TGTGCCAGTAGTGAGGGTCAGGTTGGGAATGAGCAGTTCTTC. The full variable domain, rest sourced from reference TRBV19 and TRBJ2-1, is DGGITQSPKYLFRKEGQNVTLSCEQNLNHDAMYWYRQDPGQGLRLIYYSQIVNDFQKGDIAEGYSVSREKKESFPLTVTSAQKNPTAFYLCASSEGQVGNEQFFGPGTRLTVL.

The chain combines TRBV4-1 with TRBJ1-5; D gene uncertain. The CDR3 is 15 residues long. V was clipped by 5 bases and J by 2 bases, with 13 bases between them. The germline V gene has CDR1 MGHRA and CDR2 YSYEKL. CDR3 protein: CASSAPGYGNQPQHF. Written as DNA, the CDR3 is TGCGCCAGCAGCGCGCCGGGATACGGCAATCAGCCCCAGCATTTT.

The rearrangement uses TRBV18 and TRBJ1-4; weak D call: TRBD1 (5 bases). CDR1 and CDR2 from the germline V gene are KGHSH and LQKENI. The CDR3 contains 17 residues. V gave up 1 base and J gave up 4 bases, with 16 bases separating them. The DNA of the CDR3 is TGTGCCAGCTCACCACGCCAGCAGGGCGGAAGTAATGAAAAACTGTTTTTT. It yields the protein CASSPRQQGGSNEKLFF.

This sequence joins TRBV9 and TRBJ1-2; tentatively, D is TRBD1 (5 bases). Germline V gene sequence: CDR1 SGDLS, CDR2 YYNGEE. This CDR3 region has 14 residues. Trimming removed 0 bases at V and 6 bases at J, with 12 bases between. For the CDR3, the DNA is TGTGCCAGCAGCGTAGGTCCAGGGAACGATGGCTACACCTTC. Protein: CASSVGPGNDGYTF.

The chain combines TRBV5-4 with TRBJ1-6; the match to TRBD1 covers 7 bases. Germline V gene lookup returns CDR1 SGHNT and CDR2 YYREEE (reference sequence). Trimming cost V 0 bases and J 1 base; bases outside gene matches: 7. This CDR3 is 18 amino acids long. CDR3 region: CASSLGQGGGSYNSPLHF. The CDR3 nucleotides read TGTGCCAGCAGCTTGGGACAGGGAGGGGGTTCCTATAATTCACCCCTCCACTTT.

The V call is TRBV10-1, the J call TRBJ1-5, with 12 bases that match TRBD1. This CDR3 has 19 residues. V shed 7 bases and J 2 bases; nucleotides not matched to a gene: 15. Per germline, CDR1 WNHNN and CDR2 SYGVQD (reference sequence). This chain's CDR3 is CASTRPGQGARGGNQPQHF. DNA for the CDR3: TGCGCCAGCACTCGACCGGGACAGGGGGCGCGGGGGGGCAATCAGCCCCAGCATTTT.

The J gene is TRBJ1-5, the V gene TRBV11-2, with 7 positions matching TRBD1. The V segment lost 0 bases and the J segment 5 bases; nucleotides outside the gene matches: 7. From germline, CDR1 is SGHAT and CDR2 FQNNGV. This CDR3 is 16 amino acids long. CDR3 amino acids: CASSLDDREGDQPQHF. The CDR3, as DNA: TGTGCCAGCAGCTTAGATGACAGGGAAGGGGATCAGCCCCAGCATTTT.

For the CDR3, the DNA is TGTGCCAGCAGGATTGAAGAGGGGGCTCCCTATGGCTACACCTTC. It encodes CASRIEEGAPYGYTF. The chain uses TRBV14 and TRBJ1-2; 7 bases map to TRBD1. The CDR3 consists of 15 residues. Germline-derived CDR1 and CDR2 are SGHDN and FVKESK. The V gene end was trimmed by 6 bases and the J gene end by 4 bases; junction bases not matched to a gene: 11.

This rearrangement joins TRBV30 to TRBJ1-5; 8 bases line up with TRBD1. Unmatched junction bases numbered 3, after V lost 1 base and J lost 7 bases. Per germline, CDR1 GTSNPN and CDR2 SVGIG (reference sequence). This CDR3 spans 13 amino acids. CDR3 in amino acids: CAWSGAGGQPQHF. The CDR3 region has the DNA TGTGCCTGGAGTGGGGCAGGGGGCCAGCCCCAGCATTTT.

In this sample, this clone turned up once. The chain combines TRBV18 with TRBJ1-6; TRBD1 might be the D (6 bases). The germline CDR1 and CDR2 sequences are KGHSH and LQKENI. Trimming removed 6 bases at V and 13 bases at J, with 19 bases between. This CDR3 is 14 amino acids long. CDR3 amino acids: CASSFRSGEPPLHF. The CDR3 DNA follows: TGTGCCAGCTCCTTCAGATCAGGGGAGCCGCCCCTCCACTTT.

The chain joins TRBV4-3 to TRBJ2-4, with D perhaps given as TRBD1 or TRBD2 (5 bases each). The CDR3 is made up of 13 amino acids. Germline V gives CDR1 LGHNA, CDR2 YSLEER. The ends were cut back, 3 bases at V and 12 bases at J, with 15 bases in the middle. The CDR3 coding sequence is TGCGCCAGCAGCCACCTAGGGACGGGTCATCAGTACTTC. This gives the protein CASSHLGTGHQYF.

The chain links TRBV7-2 to TRBJ1-1, with D perhaps TRBD1 (5 bases). The CDR3 totals 13 residues. Trimming stripped 5 bases from V and 2 bases from J, with 9 bases between. The germline V gene has CDR1 SGHTA and CDR2 FQGNSA. The CDR3 nucleotides are TGTGCCAGCAGCCCTGGGGCCAACACTGAAGCTTTCTTT. Translated, it gives CASSPGANTEAFF.

The rearrangement joins TRBV28 to TRBJ1-3; 7 positions agree with TRBD1. CDR1 MDHEN and CDR2 SYDVKM come from the germline V gene. J lost 3 bases, V lost 6 bases, and 11 bases had no gene match. The CDR3 consists of 16 residues. CDR3 sequence (DNA): TGTGCCAGCAGCCGTTCAGGGGGTGGGCTTGGAAACACCATATATTTT. Protein: CASSRSGGGLGNTIYF.

The chain links TRBV28 to TRBJ1-5; the match to TRBD1 covers 7 bases. This CDR3 has 14 residues. V lost 4 bases, J lost 9 bases, and 9 bases stayed unmatched. CDR1 and CDR2 from the germline V gene are MDHEN and SYDVKM. The CDR3 reads CASSYDRVLRPQHF. The DNA of the CDR3 is TGTGCCAGCAGTTATGACAGGGTCCTCAGGCCCCAGCATTTT. The whole variable domain, filled in from reference TRBV28 and TRBJ1-5, reads DVKVTQSSRYLVKRTGEKVFLECVQDMDHENMFWYRQDPGLGLRLIYFSYDVKMKEKGDIPEGYSVSREKKERFSLILESASTNQTSMYLCASSYDRVLRPQHFGDGTRLSIL.

V gene TRBV12-3 or TRBV12-4 combines with J gene TRBJ2-5; no firm D call. The V gene lost 2 bases and the J gene lost 3 bases, with 7 bases spanning the gap. This CDR3 has 13 residues. The CDR3 DNA is TGTGCCAGCAGTTTAAATGTTAAAGAGACCCAGTACTTC. It translates to CASSLNVKETQYF.

This chain links TRBV13 with TRBJ2-3; D remains unclear. V was shortened by 5 bases and J by 0 bases, with 12 bases between the two germline ends. Looked up from germline, CDR1 is PRHDT and CDR2 is FYEKMQ (reference sequence). The CDR3 is made up of 15 amino acids. This chain's CDR3 is CASSPPATSTDTQYF. CDR3 nucleotides: TGTGCCAGCAGCCCACCCGCCACTAGCACAGATACGCAGTATTTT.

The chain links TRBV5-1 to TRBJ2-3; D may correspond to TRBD1 or TRBD2 (5 bases each). V gave up 4 bases and J gave up 1 base, with 16 bases separating them. In germline, CDR1 is SGHRS, CDR2 YFSETQ. This CDR3 comprises 16 residues. The CDR3 nucleotides read TGCGCCAGCAGCGCCGGGACGGTGTGGGGCACAGATACGCAGTATTTT. Translation gives CASSAGTVWGTDTQYF.

This rearrangement joins TRBV4-2 to TRBJ2-3, with 7 bases fitting TRBD2. CDR1 is LGHNA, CDR2 YNFKEQ, per germline. Trimming took 1 base from V and 0 from J; bases not matched to a gene: 7. The CDR3 contains 17 residues. CDR3: CASSQGEGVTSTDTQYF. CDR3 DNA: TGTGCCAGCAGCCAAGGGGAGGGTGTGACTAGCACAGATACGCAGTATTTT.

The V call is TRBV12-3 or TRBV12-4, the J call TRBJ1-4, with TRBD1 matching over 7 bases. This CDR3 spans 12 amino acids. Trimming removed 6 bases from V and 8 bases from J; junction bases left unmatched: 3. The CDR3 loop reads CASSRGQEKLFF. Written as DNA, the CDR3 is TGTGCCAGCAGCCGGGGACAGGAAAAACTGTTTTTT.

The chain recombines TRBV4-3 with TRBJ1-1, with D tentatively TRBD1 (5 bases). The V and J ends lost 1 base and 4 bases respectively, with 13 bases between them. The CDR3 has 15 residues. Germline CDR1 and CDR2: LGHNA and YSLEER. CDR3 coding DNA: TGCGCCAGCAGCCAAGTTTTCGGGGCTGGCACTGAAGCTTTCTTT. Its protein product is CASSQVFGAGTEAFF.